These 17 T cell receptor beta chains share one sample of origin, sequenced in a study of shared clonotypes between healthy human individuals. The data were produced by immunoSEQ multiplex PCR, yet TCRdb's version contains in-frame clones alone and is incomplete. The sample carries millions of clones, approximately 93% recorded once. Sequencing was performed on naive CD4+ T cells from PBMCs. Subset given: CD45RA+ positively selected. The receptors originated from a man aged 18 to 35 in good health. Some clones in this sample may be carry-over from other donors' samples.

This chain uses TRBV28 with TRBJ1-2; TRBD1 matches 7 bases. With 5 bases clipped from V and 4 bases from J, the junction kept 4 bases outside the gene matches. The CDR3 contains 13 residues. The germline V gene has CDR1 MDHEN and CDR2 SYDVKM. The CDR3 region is CASSDRVLYGYTF. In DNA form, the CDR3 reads TGTGCCAGCAGTGACAGGGTCCTCTATGGCTACACCTTC.

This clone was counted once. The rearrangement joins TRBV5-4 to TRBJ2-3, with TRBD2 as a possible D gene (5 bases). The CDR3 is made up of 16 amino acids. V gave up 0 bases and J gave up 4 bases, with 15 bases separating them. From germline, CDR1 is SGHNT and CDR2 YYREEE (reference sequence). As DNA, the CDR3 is TGTGCCAGCAGCTTGGGGAGCGGCCCCGCGGCAGATACGCAGTATTTT. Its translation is CASSLGSGPAADTQYF. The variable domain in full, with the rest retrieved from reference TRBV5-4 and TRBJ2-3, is ETGVTQSPTHLIKTRGQQVTLRCSSQSGHNTVSWYQQALGQGPQFIFQYYREEENGRGNFPPRFSGLQFPNYSSELNVNALELDDSALYLCASSLGSGPAADTQYFGPGTRLTVL.

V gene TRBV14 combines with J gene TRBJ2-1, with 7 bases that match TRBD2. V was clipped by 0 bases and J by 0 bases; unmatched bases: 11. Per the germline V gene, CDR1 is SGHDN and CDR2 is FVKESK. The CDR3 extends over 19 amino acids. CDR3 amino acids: CASSQETSFALSSYNEQFF. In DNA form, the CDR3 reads TGTGCCAGCAGCCAAGAGACTAGCTTCGCTCTCAGCTCCTACAATGAGCAGTTCTTC.

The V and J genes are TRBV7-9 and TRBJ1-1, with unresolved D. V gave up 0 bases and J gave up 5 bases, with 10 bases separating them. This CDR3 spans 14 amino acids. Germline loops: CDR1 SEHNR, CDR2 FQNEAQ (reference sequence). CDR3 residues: CASSLATAQTEAFF. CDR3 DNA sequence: TGTGCCAGCAGCTTAGCGACGGCACAGACTGAAGCTTTCTTT.

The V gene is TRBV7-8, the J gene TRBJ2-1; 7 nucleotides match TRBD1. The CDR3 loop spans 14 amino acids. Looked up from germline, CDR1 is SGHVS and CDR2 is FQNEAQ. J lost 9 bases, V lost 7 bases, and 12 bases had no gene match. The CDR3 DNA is TGTGCCAGCAATCCTTATACAGGGGTTGGTGAGCAGTTCTTC. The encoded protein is CASNPYTGVGEQFF.

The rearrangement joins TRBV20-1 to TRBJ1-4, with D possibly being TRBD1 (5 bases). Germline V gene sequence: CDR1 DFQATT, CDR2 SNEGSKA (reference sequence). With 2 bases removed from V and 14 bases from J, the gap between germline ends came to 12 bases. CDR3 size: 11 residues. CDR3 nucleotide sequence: TGCAGTGCTAGAAGGGGAGAGAGCCTGTTTTTT. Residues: CSARRGESLFF.

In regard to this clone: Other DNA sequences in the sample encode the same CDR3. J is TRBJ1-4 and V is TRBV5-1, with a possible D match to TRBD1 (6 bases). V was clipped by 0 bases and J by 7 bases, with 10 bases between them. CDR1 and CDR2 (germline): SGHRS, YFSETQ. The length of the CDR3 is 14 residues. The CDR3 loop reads CASSLGTVGEKLFF. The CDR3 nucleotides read TGCGCCAGCAGCTTGGGGACAGTAGGTGAAAAACTGTTTTTT.

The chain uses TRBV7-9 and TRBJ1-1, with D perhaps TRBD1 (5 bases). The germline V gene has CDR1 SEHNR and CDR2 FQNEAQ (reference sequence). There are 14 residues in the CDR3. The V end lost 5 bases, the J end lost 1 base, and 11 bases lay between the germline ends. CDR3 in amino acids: CASSAAGTNTEAFF. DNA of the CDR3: TGTGCCAGCAGCGCAGCCGGGACGAACACTGAAGCTTTCTTT.

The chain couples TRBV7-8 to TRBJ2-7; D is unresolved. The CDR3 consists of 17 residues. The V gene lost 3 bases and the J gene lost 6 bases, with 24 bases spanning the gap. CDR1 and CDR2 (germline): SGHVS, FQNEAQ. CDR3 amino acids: CASSLGPILGGLGEQYF. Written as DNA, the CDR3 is TGTGCCAGCAGCTTGGGTCCCATATTAGGTGGGTTAGGCGAGCAGTACTTC.

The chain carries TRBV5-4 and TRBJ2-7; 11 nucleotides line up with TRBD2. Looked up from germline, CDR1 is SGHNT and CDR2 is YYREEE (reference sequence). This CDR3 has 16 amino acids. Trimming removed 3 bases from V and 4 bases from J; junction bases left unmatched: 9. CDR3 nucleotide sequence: TGTGCCAGCAGCTCCCCCACTAGCGGGAGTTTGTACGAGCAGTACTTC. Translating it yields CASSSPTSGSLYEQYF.

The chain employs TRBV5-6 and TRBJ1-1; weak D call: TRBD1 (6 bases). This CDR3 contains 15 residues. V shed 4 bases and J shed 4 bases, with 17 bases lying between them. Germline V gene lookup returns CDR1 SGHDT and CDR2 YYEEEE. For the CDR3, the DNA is TGTGCCAGCAGCCCGGACCAGGGGCCGAGCACTGAAGCTTTCTTT. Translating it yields CASSPDQGPSTEAFF.

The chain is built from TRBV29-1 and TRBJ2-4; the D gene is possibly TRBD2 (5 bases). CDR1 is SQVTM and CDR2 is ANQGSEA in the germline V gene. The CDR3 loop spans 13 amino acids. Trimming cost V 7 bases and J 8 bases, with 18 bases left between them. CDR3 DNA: TGCAGCGCCCCCTCCCTGAACGGGGACATTCAGTACTTC. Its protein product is CSAPSLNGDIQYF. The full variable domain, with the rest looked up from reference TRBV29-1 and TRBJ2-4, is SAVISQKPSRDICQRGTSLTIQCQVDSQVTMMFWYRQQPGQSLTLIATANQGSEATYESGFVIDKFPISRPNLTFSTLTVSNMSPEDSSIYLCSAPSLNGDIQYFGAGTRLSVL.

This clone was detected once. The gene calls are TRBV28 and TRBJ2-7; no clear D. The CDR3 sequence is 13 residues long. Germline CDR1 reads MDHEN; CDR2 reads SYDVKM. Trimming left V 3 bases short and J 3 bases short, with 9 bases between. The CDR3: CASSLETDYEQYF. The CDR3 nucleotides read TGTGCCAGCAGTTTGGAGACCGACTACGAGCAGTACTTC.

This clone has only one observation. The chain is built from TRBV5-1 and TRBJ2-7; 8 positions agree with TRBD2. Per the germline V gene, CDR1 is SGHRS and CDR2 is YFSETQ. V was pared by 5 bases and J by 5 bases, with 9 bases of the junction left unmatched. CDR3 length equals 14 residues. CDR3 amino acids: CASSLQRETNEQYF. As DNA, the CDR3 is TGCGCCAGCAGTTTGCAGCGGGAGACTAACGAGCAGTACTTC.

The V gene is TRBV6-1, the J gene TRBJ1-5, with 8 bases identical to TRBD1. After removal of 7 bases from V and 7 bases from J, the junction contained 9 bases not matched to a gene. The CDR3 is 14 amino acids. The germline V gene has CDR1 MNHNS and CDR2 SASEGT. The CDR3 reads CASTHQGAVQPQHF. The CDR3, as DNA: TGTGCCAGCACCCACCAGGGGGCCGTACAGCCCCAGCATTTT.

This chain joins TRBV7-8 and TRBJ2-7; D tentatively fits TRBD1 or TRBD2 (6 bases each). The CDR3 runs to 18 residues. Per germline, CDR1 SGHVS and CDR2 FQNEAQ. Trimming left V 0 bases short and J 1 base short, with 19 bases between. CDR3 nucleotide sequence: TGTGCCAGCAGCTTAGCAAGGTTCGCGGGACAAACTTCCTACGAGCAGTACTTC. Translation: CASSLARFAGQTSYEQYF. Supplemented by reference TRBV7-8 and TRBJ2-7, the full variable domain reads GAGVSQSPRYKVAKRGQDVALRCDPISGHVSLFWYQQALGQGPEFLTYFQNEAQLDKSGLPSDRFFAERPEGSVSTLKIQRTQQEDSAVYLCASSLARFAGQTSYEQYFGPGTRLTVT.

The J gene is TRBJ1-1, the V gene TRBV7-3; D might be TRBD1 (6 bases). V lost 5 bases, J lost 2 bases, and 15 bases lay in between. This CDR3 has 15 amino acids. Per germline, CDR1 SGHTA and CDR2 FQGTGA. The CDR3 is CASSLGGPTNTEAFF. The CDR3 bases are TGTGCCAGCAGCCTCGGGGGGCCAACTAACACTGAAGCTTTCTTT. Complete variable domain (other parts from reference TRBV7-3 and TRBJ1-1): GAGVSQTPSNKVTEKGKYVELRCDPISGHTALYWYRQSLGQGPEFLIYFQGTGAADDSGLPNDRFFAVRPEGSVSTLKIQRTERGDSAVYLCASSLGGPTNTEAFFGQGTRLTVV.